Following are 30 T cell receptor beta chains from one sample sequenced in a study of molecular identifiers for immune sequencing clone quantification. TCRdb fed the PCR reads into MiXCR, producing one record per CDR3 protein. The sample records some 97,000 distinct CDR3 sequences, approximately 24% being singletons. Sequenced sample: naive CD8+ T cells from blood, with Jurkat cell RNA spiked in. Subset of the sample: FACS-sorted CD8+CD4-CCR7+CD45RA+ naive T cells. These receptors were collected from a human donor in good health. Some libraries in this study had Jurkat cell RNA spiked in.

This clonotype occurred a few times. The V and J genes are TRBV28 and TRBJ1-1; D might be TRBD1 (5 bases). CDR3 size: 11 residues. V shed 3 bases and J shed 8 bases, with 7 bases lying between them. Germline CDR1 and CDR2: MDHEN and SYDVKM. The CDR3 region is CASSLGEEAFF. The CDR3 coding sequence is TGTGCCAGCAGTTTGGGGGAAGAAGCTTTCTTT.

This clonotype was counted at least ten times. This chain connects TRBV20-1 to TRBJ2-3, with a weak D call TRBD2 (6 bases). Trimming shortened V by 0 bases and J by 2 bases, and 21 bases separated the two germline ends. CDR3 length: 18 amino acids. Germline values: CDR1 DFQATT, CDR2 SNEGSKA (reference sequence). The CDR3 nucleotides are TGCAGTGCTAGAGATCCCCACGGGGCGGGGACTCCCACAGATACGCAGTATTTT. Its protein product is CSARDPHGAGTPTDTQYF.

Concerning this clonotype: A clone one base away is much larger, so this may be a read error. The CDR3 sequence is CASSTTYNTEAFF. The CDR3 DNA reads as TGTGCCAGTAGTACCACATACAACACTGAAGCTTTCTTT. The gene calls are TRBV19 and TRBJ1-1; D call uncertain. V lost 4 bases to trimming and J lost 2 bases, with 8 bases between them. Germline V gene lookup returns CDR1 LNHDA and CDR2 SQIVND (reference sequence). The CDR3 has 13 amino acids.

This clonotype has a count of ten or more. The rearrangement links TRBV27 to TRBJ2-3; 8 positions agree with TRBD2. This CDR3 is built from 15 residues. V was pared by 3 bases and J by 4 bases, with 6 bases of the junction left unmatched. Germline CDR1 and CDR2: MNHEY and SMNVEV (reference sequence). In DNA, the CDR3 is TGTGCCAGCAGTTTTGGTAGCGGGGAGGCAGATACGCAGTATTTT. The encoded protein is CASSFGSGEADTQYF.

This rearrangement joins TRBV29-1 to TRBJ2-5, with D possibly being TRBD2 (6 bases). V was shortened by 6 bases and J by 4 bases, with 15 bases between the two germline ends. Germline lookup yields CDR1 SQVTM and CDR2 ANQGSEA. This CDR3 has 13 amino acids. The CDR3 bases are TGCAGCGTACAAGACGGCGGGGTAGAGACCCAGTACTTC. This encodes CSVQDGGVETQYF.

V gene TRBV5-4 combines with J gene TRBJ2-7, with unresolved D. Between the trimmed V and J ends, which lost 2 bases and 4 bases, there was a span of 13 bases. The CDR3 runs 14 residues. Germline V CDR1 and CDR2: SGHNT, YYREEE (reference sequence). The CDR3 bases are TGTGCCAGCAGCTTTTGGATTTCAAGGTACGAGCAGTACTTC. Protein sequence: CASSFWISRYEQYF.

This clonotype was recorded a few times. The V gene is TRBV7-8, the J gene TRBJ2-7; D is undetermined. The CDR3 length is 14 residues. In germline, CDR1 is SGHVS, CDR2 FQNEAQ. Trimming took off 2 bases at V and 0 bases at J, with 8 bases between the two ends. The CDR3 DNA follows: TGTGCCAGCAGCTTAATTCAGCTCTCCTACGAGCAGTACTTC. Translating gives CASSLIQLSYEQYF.

This clonotype has only a few counts. This sequence may be a read error, since a much larger clone differs from it by one base. The J gene is TRBJ2-3, the V gene TRBV9; maybe TRBD1 (5 bases). The J call could be wrong; TRBJ1-5 is a better fit for the DNA end. Per the germline V gene, CDR1 is SGDLS and CDR2 is YYNGEE. The CDR3 length is 14 residues. The CDR3 DNA reads TGTGCCAGCAAGGGGCGGAGTAGCACAGATACGCAGCATTTT. The encoded protein is CASKGRSSTDTQHF.

This clonotype was counted a few times. In nucleotides, the CDR3 is TGTGCCAGCAGCTTTGGACAGGGAACAGATACGCAGTATTTT. This codes for CASSFGQGTDTQYF. The chain couples TRBV5-4 to TRBJ2-3; 8 nucleotides line up with TRBD1. This CDR3 has 14 amino acids. J lost 3 bases, V lost 2 bases, and 2 bases had no gene match. Germline V gene sequence: CDR1 SGHNT, CDR2 YYREEE (reference sequence).

This clonotype has at least ten counts. The chain couples TRBV29-1 to TRBJ2-7; TRBD1 matches 8 bases. Germline V gives CDR1 SQVTM, CDR2 ANQGSEA. This CDR3 is built from 12 residues. Losses at the gene ends were 0 bases for V and 6 bases for J; bases not matched to a gene: 1. CDR3 region: CSVEEDRAEQYF. For the CDR3, the DNA is TGCAGCGTTGAAGAGGACAGGGCCGAGCAGTACTTC.

This chain connects TRBV3-1 to TRBJ2-7; possibly TRBD1 for D (6 bases). With 8 bases removed from V and 9 bases from J, the gap between germline ends came to 29 bases. CDR1 is LGHDT, CDR2 YNNKEL, per germline (reference sequence). This CDR3 spans 16 amino acids. CDR3 sequence (DNA): TGTGCCAGCTCGTCCCACTCCGGGGACACCCTGGGGAGGCAGTACTTC. Its translation: CASSSHSGDTLGRQYF.

This clonotype was found many times. This CDR3 reads CAWSTSSSTDTQYF. The CDR3 region has the DNA TGTGCCTGGAGCACTAGTTCTAGCACAGATACGCAGTATTTT. The chain recombines TRBV30 with TRBJ2-3, with a tentative D call TRBD2 (5 bases). The V gene lost 3 bases and the J gene lost 0 bases, with 10 bases spanning the gap. Germline V gene lookup returns CDR1 GTSNPN and CDR2 SVGIG (reference sequence). This CDR3 has 14 residues.

This clonotype came up many times. The V and J genes are TRBV7-3 and TRBJ2-3; 13 bases fit TRBD2. This CDR3 has 19 amino acids. CDR1 is SGHTA, CDR2 FQGTGA, per germline. J gave up 0 bases and V 5 bases, and 11 bases lay outside the gene matches. The CDR3 region is CASSPGLAGTSSSTDTQYF. CDR3 bases: TGTGCCAGCAGCCCGGGACTAGCGGGGACTTCCTCTAGCACAGATACGCAGTATTTT.

With respect to this clonotype: One junction end disagrees with the germline gene, perhaps due to a read error. The chain uses TRBV5-1 and TRBJ1-1; no firm D call. Germline CDR1 is SGHRS and CDR2 is YFSETQ. The CDR3 is made up of 13 amino acids. This CDR3 is CTSSLTVNTEAFF. CDR3 DNA: TGCACCAGCAGCTTGACGGTGAACACTGAGGCTTTCTTT. The complete variable domain, with remaining parts taken from reference TRBV5-1 and TRBJ1-1, reads KAGVTQTPRYLIKTRGQQVTLSCSPISGHRSVSWYQQTPGQGLQFLFEYFSETQRNKGNFPGRFSGRQFSNSRSEMNVSTLELGDSALYLCTSSLTVNTEAFFGQGTRLTVV.

This clonotype was seen at least ten times. The chain employs TRBV27 and TRBJ1-5; D remains ambiguous. This CDR3 has 15 residues. V lost 3 bases to trimming and J lost 1 base, with 10 bases between them. Germline values: CDR1 MNHEY, CDR2 SMNVEV (reference sequence). CDR3 sequence: CASSFRSGSNQPQHF. The DNA for the CDR3 is TGTGCCAGCAGTTTTCGTTCGGGCAGCAATCAGCCCCAGCATTTT.

This clonotype has only a few counts. The chain couples TRBV4-3 to TRBJ2-1; D may correspond to TRBD1 or TRBD2 (5 bases each). CDR3 size: 16 residues. V shed 3 bases and J shed 0 bases, with 12 bases lying between them. Germline CDR1 and CDR2: LGHNA and YSLEER. This chain's CDR3 is CASSHQGVSSYNEQFF. CDR3 coding DNA: TGCGCCAGCAGCCATCAGGGAGTTAGCTCCTACAATGAGCAGTTCTTC.

On this clonotype itself: This may be a read error: a much more frequent sequence differs by one nucleotide. The rearrangement uses TRBV20-1 and TRBJ1-5, with 9 positions matching TRBD1. The V gene's germline CDR1 is DFQATT and CDR2 SNEGSKA (reference sequence). The CDR3 is made up of 16 amino acids. V gave up 1 base and J gave up 7 bases; unmatched junction bases: 11. This CDR3 is CSARVLDRGVRQPQHF. The CDR3 DNA reads TGCAGTGCTAGAGTCTTGGACAGGGGAGTACGACAGCCCCAGCATTTT.

The table lists this clonotype with many counts. This chain connects TRBV4-2 to TRBJ2-1, with 11 nucleotides matching TRBD2. From germline, CDR1 is LGHNA and CDR2 YNFKEQ. V lost 6 bases, J lost 8 bases, and 3 bases stayed unmatched. The CDR3 runs to 13 residues. DNA of the CDR3: TGTGCCAGCAGGACTAGCGGGAAGGATGAGCAGTTCTTC. Its translation: CASRTSGKDEQFF.

This chain's CDR3 is CASSLGLGHSPLHF. The CDR3 DNA sequence: TGTGCCAGTAGTCTGGGGTTGGGACATTCACCCCTCCACTTT. V and J are TRBV19 and TRBJ1-6; a weak D match, TRBD1 (5 bases). V lost 5 bases to trimming and J lost 8 bases, with 13 bases between them. This CDR3 region has 14 residues. Germline lookup yields CDR1 LNHDA and CDR2 SQIVND (reference sequence).

This clonotype was seen ten or more times. The chain couples TRBV6-2 or TRBV6-3 to TRBJ2-3; 7 bases match TRBD2. With 6 bases clipped from V and 0 bases from J, the junction kept 9 bases outside the gene matches. The CDR3 extends over 16 amino acids. Germline lookup yields CDR1 MNHEY and CDR2 SVGEGT. In DNA form, the CDR3 reads TGTGCCAGCAGGAGGCTAGCGGCCATAAGCACAGATACGCAGTATTTT. This sequence encodes CASRRLAAISTDTQYF.

This clonotype appeared many times. This chain uses TRBV7-9 with TRBJ2-3; D call uncertain. CDR3 length: 15 amino acids. From germline, CDR1 is SEHNR and CDR2 FQNEAQ (reference sequence). V was pared by 5 bases and J by 4 bases, with 16 bases between. CDR3 in DNA: TGTGCCAGCAGCCCCGACTCCACCCGTGCAGATACGCAGTATTTT. Its protein product is CASSPDSTRADTQYF.

This clonotype was seen ten or more times. This chain links TRBV12-3 or TRBV12-4 with TRBJ2-3; 9 bases match TRBD2. The V segment lost 5 bases and the J segment 4 bases; nucleotides outside the gene matches: 7. CDR3 length: 15 residues. The CDR3 bases are TGTGCCAGCAGTACGACTAGCGGAGTAGCAGATACGCAGTATTTT. Its translation is CASSTTSGVADTQYF.

Turning to this clonotype: An end of the junction differs from the germline gene, which may be a read error. The chain is built from TRBV4-3 and TRBJ2-7; TRBD1 is a possible D gene (6 bases). Germline loops: CDR1 LGHNA, CDR2 YSLEER. This CDR3 has 15 residues. CDR3 in DNA: TGCGCCAGCAGCCAAGGGCGCAGGGGCTCCTACGCGCAGTCCTTC. This codes for CASSQGRRGSYAQSF.

This clonotype showed up many times. The chain joins TRBV24-1 to TRBJ2-7; either TRBD1 or TRBD2 may supply D (5 bases each). Germline V gene data show CDR1 as KGHDR and CDR2 as SFDVKD. The V end was cut by 3 bases, the J end by 4 bases, with 15 bases between. CDR3 length equals 15 residues. The CDR3 DNA sequence: TGTGCCACCAGTGATGGACCCAGGGAGCGGTACGAGCAGTACTTC. It translates to CATSDGPRERYEQYF.

This clonotype was observed many times. The chain is built from TRBV4-3 and TRBJ1-6; D unclear. The V gene lost 1 base and the J gene lost 4 bases, with 11 bases spanning the gap. CDR3 length equals 16 residues. Germline-derived CDR1 and CDR2 are LGHNA and YSLEER. The DNA of the CDR3 is TGCGCCAGCAGCCAAGGGTCAGGCGTATATAATTCACCCCTCCACTTT. As protein: CASSQGSGVYNSPLHF.

On this clonotype itself: At one end the junction does not follow the germline gene, possibly because of a read error. The chain joins TRBV6-2 or TRBV6-3 to TRBJ2-2, with D possibly being TRBD2 (6 bases). Looked up from germline, CDR1 is MNHEY and CDR2 is SVGEGT. This CDR3 contains 14 residues. The CDR3 reads CASSDSGLTGELFF. Here the CDR3 DNA reads TGTGCCAGCAGTGACTCGGGACTCACCGGGGAGCTGTTTTTT.

The table lists this clonotype with a few counts. This chain uses TRBV27 with TRBJ2-7, with D unclear. The CDR3 is made up of 15 amino acids. Trimming took 0 bases from V and 2 from J, leaving 11 bases between them. Germline V gives CDR1 MNHEY, CDR2 SMNVEV (reference sequence). This CDR3 reads CASSLSIQTAYEQYF. The CDR3 DNA sequence: TGTGCCAGCAGTTTATCGATTCAAACGGCCTACGAGCAGTACTTC.

The chain couples TRBV20-1 to TRBJ2-4; D unresolved. V was pared by 5 bases and J by 1 base, with 18 bases between. Germline V CDR1 and CDR2: DFQATT, SNEGSKA (reference sequence). The CDR3 runs 16 residues. The CDR3, as DNA: TGCAGTGCTCAAAGGGCCCCTTCGGGCGCCAAAAACATTCAGTACTTC. As protein: CSAQRAPSGAKNIQYF.

About this clonotype: Since a much larger clone is just one base distant, this may be a read error. The CDR3 does not close with the conserved phenylalanine or tryptophan, likely indicating a read error. The J gene is TRBJ2-1, the V gene TRBV29-1; tentative D call: TRBD2 (5 bases). The CDR3 loop spans 13 amino acids. CDR1 and CDR2 from the germline V gene are SQVTM and ANQGSEA. V was cut by 8 bases and J by 6 bases, with 17 bases left in between. As DNA, the CDR3 is TGCAGCCCCCAAGGGCCTACTAGCAATGAGCAGTTCCTC. Residues: CSPQGPTSNEQFL.

Ten or more counts support this clonotype. The chain has TRBV5-1 and TRBJ2-1; no definite D call. Germline V gene sequence: CDR1 SGHRS, CDR2 YFSETQ. V was clipped by 0 bases and J by 14 bases, with 12 bases between them. This CDR3 is built from 12 residues. The CDR3 reads CASSLVGPAEFF. The CDR3 DNA reads TGCGCCAGCAGCTTGGTGGGCCCGGCGGAGTTCTTC.